This T cell receptor (beta chain) was retrieved from a study of T cell responses to AZD1222 COVID-19 vaccine. Notes on the study in general: Clonal diversity may have been underestimated in mostly white British donors. The study found Spike-specific TCR breadth and depth rose after two AZD1222 doses. Just five or six AZD1222 recipients tested seropositive at baseline. Sampling that yielded the repertoires occurred only after the peak T cell response.

Points on this clone: What it binds is not known.

TCRdb's copy holds only in-frame clones and misses some; the assay was immunoSEQ multiplex PCR. The listing records about 140,000 clones. The sequencing sample was made of peripheral blood. This receptor was taken from an adult in good health.

This chain's CDR3 is CASSLHSGGNLQETQYF. The CDR3 DNA follows: TGTGCCAGCAGCCTGCATAGCGGGGGGAACCTACAAGAGACCCAGTACTTC. This rearrangement joins TRBV3-1 (or the pseudogene TRBV3-2) to TRBJ2-5, with 10 nucleotides matching TRBD2. Unmatched junction bases numbered 10, after V lost 4 bases and J lost 2 bases. This CDR3 contains 17 residues. Germline V gives CDR1 LGHDT, CDR2 YNNKEL (reference sequence).